This TCR beta chain was captured in a study of blood T cell repertoires in COVID-19. For the study at large: T cells, B-cell-depleted T cells, or PBMCs supplied cDNA or gDNA.

Methods used by the authors: Estimated nucleated cell counts came from reference gene primer amplification. Data came from immunoSEQ multiplex PCR; TCRdb stores just in-frame clones and leaves some out. That table furnishes V, J and clone size, whereas the DNA furnished D and trimming. The sample holds approximately 140,000 clones, roughly nine tenths seen once. This CDR3 comprises 13 residues. Losses at the gene ends were 3 bases for V and 4 bases for J; bases not matched to a gene: 2. Germline CDR1 and CDR2: SGHRS and YFSETQ. About this clone itself: Other DNA variants within this sample encode the same CDR3.

The sequenced sample consisted of PBMCs or T cells enriched from blood (not recorded which). This TCR was sampled from a woman between 35 and 50 years old who had been exposed to COVID-19. J is TRBJ1-1 and V is TRBV5-1; TRBD1 matches 8 bases. CDR3 residues: CASSSGQGTEAFF. CDR3 nucleotide sequence: TGCGCCAGCAGCTCAGGACAGGGCACTGAAGCTTTCTTT.